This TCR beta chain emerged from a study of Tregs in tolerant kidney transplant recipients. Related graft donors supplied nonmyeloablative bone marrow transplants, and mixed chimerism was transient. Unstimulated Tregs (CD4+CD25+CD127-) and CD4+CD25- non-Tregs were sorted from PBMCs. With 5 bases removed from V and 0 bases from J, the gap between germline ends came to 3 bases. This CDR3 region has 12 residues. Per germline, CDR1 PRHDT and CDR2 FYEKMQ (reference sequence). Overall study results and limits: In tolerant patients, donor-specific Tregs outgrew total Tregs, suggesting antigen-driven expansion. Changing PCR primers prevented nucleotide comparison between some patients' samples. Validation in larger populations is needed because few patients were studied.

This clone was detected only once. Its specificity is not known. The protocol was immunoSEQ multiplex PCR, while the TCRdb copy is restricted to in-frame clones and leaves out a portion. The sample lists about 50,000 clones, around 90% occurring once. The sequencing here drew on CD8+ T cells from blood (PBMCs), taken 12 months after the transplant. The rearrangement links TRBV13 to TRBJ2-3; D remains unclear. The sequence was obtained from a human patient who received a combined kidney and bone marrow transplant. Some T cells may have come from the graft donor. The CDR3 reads CASSPSTDTQYF. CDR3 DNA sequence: TGTGCCAGCAGCCCAAGCACAGATACGCAGTATTTT.